This entry concerns a single TCR beta chain. Its specificity is unknown. TCRdb's copy holds only in-frame clones and misses some; the assay was immunoSEQ multiplex PCR. Of some 45,000 clones listed, over 80% were seen once; the top ten hold over 20%. CDR1 and CDR2 (germline): SGHDN, FVKESK. This CDR3 has 14 residues. Trimming cost V 1 base and J 7 bases, with 13 bases left between them. This entry comes from a study of lymphopenia after photon versus proton radiotherapy. Study-wide results and caveats: Under photons, naive T cells and diversity fell while effector/memory populations rose.

The sample in question was peripheral blood, obtained from a patient treated with proton-based radiotherapy. The V gene is TRBV14, the J gene TRBJ1-1; D gene unclear. This clonotype originated in a woman in her seventies with pancreatic cancer. The CDR3 protein is CASSQAGRLIEAFF. The CDR3 DNA reads as TGTGCCAGCAGCCAAGCAGGACGCCTCATTGAAGCTTTCTTT.